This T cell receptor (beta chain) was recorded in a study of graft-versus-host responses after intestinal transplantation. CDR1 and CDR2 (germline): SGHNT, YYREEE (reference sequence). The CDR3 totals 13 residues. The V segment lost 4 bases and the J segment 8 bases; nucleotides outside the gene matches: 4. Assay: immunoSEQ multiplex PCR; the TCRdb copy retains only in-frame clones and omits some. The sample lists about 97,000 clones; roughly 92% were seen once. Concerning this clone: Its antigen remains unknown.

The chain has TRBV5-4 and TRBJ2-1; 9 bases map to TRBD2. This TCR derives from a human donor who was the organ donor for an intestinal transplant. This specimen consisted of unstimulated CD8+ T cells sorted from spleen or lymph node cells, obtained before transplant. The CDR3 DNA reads TGTGCCAGCAGCCCGCGGGAGGGGCATGAGCAGTTCTTC. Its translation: CASSPREGHEQFF.